One and the same sample provided the 28 T cell receptor beta chains below, sequenced in a study of CD8+ T cells in alopecia areata (dated by TCRdb to 2016 to 2018). Library method: the immunoSEQ multiplex PCR assay. To provide template for TCR sequencing, every sample had RNA extracted and reverse transcribed into cDNA. In TCRdb, the immuneACCESS table is reduced to in-frame sequences with V and J assigned. These tables do not hold every clone; where another copy was compared, an unresolved V gene accounts for under half, and the others remain unexplained. In this sample the table shows roughly 220,000 clones, roughly three fifths of which occur a single time. The ten largest clonotypes hold around 1.2% of the sample. This specimen's treatment or condition label, per the study, means: oral pan-JAK inhibitor, 5-10 mg twice daily. The material was CD4+ T cells sorted from blood, obtained between weeks 43 and 45, from a patient treated with tofacitinib. Source of these receptors: a human donor with alopecia areata.

The chain couples TRBV29-1 to TRBJ2-1, with D perhaps TRBD2 (6 bases). V dropped 1 base and J dropped 8 bases, with 12 bases sitting between them. The CDR3 has 13 amino acids. From germline, CDR1 is SQVTM and CDR2 ANQGSEA. CDR3 sequence: CSVEGLGTYEQFF. CDR3 nucleotide sequence: TGCAGCGTTGAAGGACTAGGTACCTATGAGCAGTTCTTC.

This rearrangement joins TRBV4-3 to TRBJ1-1; the D gene is possibly TRBD1 (5 bases). The CDR3 loop spans 15 amino acids. Between the trimmed V and J ends, which lost 0 bases and 4 bases, there was a span of 12 bases. Germline V gene lookup returns CDR1 LGHNA and CDR2 YSLEER. CDR3: CASSQDSQGGTEAFF. The DNA of the CDR3 is TGCGCCAGCAGCCAAGATAGTCAGGGAGGCACTGAAGCTTTCTTT.

The V call is TRBV29-1, the J call TRBJ2-2; 11 bases agree with TRBD2. This CDR3 comprises 15 residues. CDR1 is SQVTM and CDR2 is ANQGSEA in the germline V gene. J gave up 5 bases and V 5 bases, and 7 bases lay outside the gene matches. DNA of the CDR3: TGCAGCGTTCAGGGACTAGCGGTCGGAACCGGGGAGCTGTTTTTT. Protein: CSVQGLAVGTGELFF.

The chain recombines TRBV7-9 with TRBJ1-5; D is uncertain. Deletions cut 8 bases from V and 0 bases from J, with 5 bases between. This CDR3 is built from 12 residues. Germline CDR1 reads SEHNR; CDR2 reads FQNEAQ (reference sequence). The CDR3 region has the DNA TGTGCCAGCGGGGATAGCAATCAGCCCCAGCATTTT. As protein: CASGDSNQPQHF.

This chain joins TRBV6-5 and TRBJ1-4; D is possibly TRBD1 (5 bases). CDR3 length: 15 amino acids. Trimming took off 2 bases at V and 8 bases at J, with 15 bases between the two ends. Germline lookup yields CDR1 MNHEY and CDR2 SVGAGI. In nucleotides, the CDR3 is TGTGCCAGCAGTTACAGCGGGGGGATGGAGGAAAAACTGTTTTTT. It encodes CASSYSGGMEEKLFF.

The CDR3 bases are TGTGCCAGCGACTCTTTTGGGGGTGGTAGCGCAGATACGCAGTATTTT. Amino acids: CASDSFGGGSADTQYF. The rearrangement links TRBV9 to TRBJ2-3; perhaps D is TRBD1 or TRBD2 (5 bases each). This CDR3 contains 16 residues. V lost 7 bases and J 4 bases, leaving 22 bases between the germline ends. Germline assignment: CDR1 SGDLS and CDR2 YYNGEE.

The rearrangement links TRBV4-3 to TRBJ1-3; a weak D match, TRBD1 (6 bases). This CDR3 contains 16 residues. Germline V CDR1 and CDR2: LGHNA, YSLEER. V was clipped by 0 bases and J by 4 bases, with 13 bases between them. DNA of the CDR3: TGCGCCAGCAGCCAAGATCTCAGGGGCCGCGGAAACACCATATATTTT. This gives the protein CASSQDLRGRGNTIYF.

V is TRBV15 and J is TRBJ2-3; a possible D gene is TRBD2 (5 bases). Germline-derived CDR1 and CDR2 are LNHNV and YYDKDF (reference sequence). V gave up 6 bases and J gave up 0 bases, with 10 bases separating them. There are 14 residues in the CDR3. CDR3 amino acids: CATRPRTSTDTQYF. In DNA form, the CDR3 reads TGTGCCACCAGACCCCGGACTAGCACAGATACGCAGTATTTT. The variable domain in full, completed from reference TRBV15 and TRBJ2-3, reads DAMVIQNPRYQVTQFGKPVTLSCSQTLNHNVMYWYQQKSSQAPKLLFHYYDKDFNNEADTPDNFQSRRPNTSFCFLDIRSPGLGDTAMYLCATRPRTSTDTQYFGPGTRLTVL.

The V gene is TRBV18, the J gene TRBJ2-2; no definite D call. With 6 bases removed from V and 5 bases from J, the gap between germline ends came to 10 bases. CDR1 is KGHSH, CDR2 LQKENI, per germline. This CDR3 has 13 amino acids. The CDR3 protein is CASSVDWTGELFF. Here the CDR3 DNA reads TGTGCCAGCTCTGTCGATTGGACCGGGGAGCTGTTTTTT.

The chain carries TRBV30 and TRBJ1-6; D call uncertain. The CDR3 length is 14 residues. V lost 2 bases, J lost 3 bases, and 8 bases lay in between. Per germline, CDR1 GTSNPN and CDR2 SVGIG (reference sequence). Here the CDR3 reads CAWSTDFYNSPLHF. CDR3 nucleotide sequence: TGTGCCTGGAGTACCGACTTCTATAATTCACCCCTCCACTTT.

In the case of this clone: An end of the junction does not agree with germline; a read error may underlie this. The rearrangement joins TRBV4-3 to TRBJ1-2, with D possibly matching TRBD1 (5 bases). The germline gives CDR1 LGHNA, CDR2 YSLEER. CDR3 length: 14 amino acids. The CDR3 nucleotides are TGCGCCAGCAGCCAAGCATACCGGGACCCACTACTCTCCTTC. This gives the protein CASSQAYRDPLLSF.

The chain carries TRBV7-9 and TRBJ1-1; the D is unclear. This CDR3 has 14 amino acids. Germline values: CDR1 SEHNR, CDR2 FQNEAQ (reference sequence). Trimming took off 3 bases at V and 2 bases at J, with 10 bases between the two ends. CDR3 coding DNA: TGTGCCAGCAGCTTGCGGACGGCCAACACTGAAGCTTTCTTT. It codes for CASSLRTANTEAFF.

The CDR3 DNA is TGTGCCTGGACAGGGGTTTCCCTTCAAGAGACCCAGTACTTC. Translation gives CAWTGVSLQETQYF. This rearrangement joins TRBV30 to TRBJ2-5; D is perhaps TRBD1 (6 bases). In germline, CDR1 is GTSNPN, CDR2 SVGIG (reference sequence). The CDR3 sequence is 14 residues long. V shed 4 bases and J shed 2 bases, with 14 bases lying between them.

The chain employs TRBV30 and TRBJ1-2; D unclear. The CDR3 has 12 residues. The V end lost 1 base, the J end lost 4 bases, and 7 bases lay between the germline ends. Germline-derived CDR1 and CDR2 are GTSNPN and SVGIG (reference sequence). The CDR3 DNA reads TGTGCCTGGAGTGCCCGGGCCTATGGCTACACCTTC. Protein sequence: CAWSARAYGYTF. The complete variable domain, with remaining parts taken from reference TRBV30 and TRBJ1-2, reads SQTIHQWPATLVQPVGSPLSLECTVEGTSNPNLYWYRQAAGRGLQLLFYSVGIGQISSEVPQNLSASRPQDRQFILSSKKLLLSDSGFYLCAWSARAYGYTFGSGTRLTVV.

This rearrangement joins TRBV4-1 to TRBJ1-2; D remains unclear. This CDR3 spans 13 amino acids. The germline V gene encodes CDR1 MGHRA and CDR2 YSYEKL. V lost 0 bases to trimming and J lost 7 bases, with 9 bases between them. The CDR3 loop reads CASSQDRGFGYTF. CDR3 nucleotides: TGCGCCAGCAGCCAAGATCGGGGTTTTGGCTACACCTTC.

V and J are TRBV29-1 and TRBJ2-2; D unclear. The CDR3 extends over 15 amino acids. The germline V gene has CDR1 SQVTM and CDR2 ANQGSEA. V was trimmed by 3 bases and J by 4 bases, leaving 15 bases between them. Here the CDR3 reads CSVEKLSVSTGELFF. The CDR3 DNA sequence: TGCAGCGTTGAGAAGCTCAGTGTCAGCACCGGGGAGCTGTTTTTT.

This clone occurred a few times. The V and J genes are TRBV5-1 and TRBJ2-1; D is unresolved. The CDR3 is 15 residues long. Trimming cost V 0 bases and J 5 bases, with 12 bases left between them. Per the germline V gene, CDR1 is SGHRS and CDR2 is YFSETQ. The CDR3 reads CASSLEGRIDNEQFF. As DNA, the CDR3 is TGCGCCAGCAGCTTGGAAGGGCGTATCGACAATGAGCAGTTCTTC. The full variable domain, completed using reference TRBV5-1 and TRBJ2-1, is KAGVTQTPRYLIKTRGQQVTLSCSPISGHRSVSWYQQTPGQGLQFLFEYFSETQRNKGNFPGRFSGRQFSNSRSEMNVSTLELGDSALYLCASSLEGRIDNEQFFGPGTRLTVL.

The chain is built from TRBV2 and TRBJ1-1; TRBD1 matches at 7 bases. Trimming took 6 bases from V and 7 from J; bases not matched to a gene: 2. CDR3 size: 11 residues. The germline gives CDR1 SNHLY, CDR2 FYNNEI. Written as DNA, the CDR3 is TGTGCCAGCAGACAGGGGAGTGAAGCTTTCTTT. Translating it yields CASRQGSEAFF.

The chain has TRBV7-2 and TRBJ1-2, with no clear D. Trimming stripped 5 bases from V and 5 bases from J, with 9 bases between. The CDR3 is 12 residues long. CDR1 and CDR2 from the germline V gene are SGHTA and FQGNSA. The CDR3 protein is CASSPAEYGYTF. The DNA for the CDR3 is TGTGCCAGCAGCCCTGCGGAATATGGCTACACCTTC.

The rearrangement uses TRBV6-6 and TRBJ2-7; 7 bases fit TRBD1. The germline V gene encodes CDR1 MNHNY and CDR2 SVGAGI (reference sequence). This CDR3 has 14 residues. Trimming at V came to 6 bases and at J to 2 bases, leaving 7 bases not matched to a gene. As DNA, the CDR3 is TGTGCCAGCAGGTCCTCCGGGACAGCCTACGAGCAGTACTTC. Protein: CASRSSGTAYEQYF.

The rearrangement uses TRBV4-3 and TRBJ1-2; unclear D gene. This CDR3 is 14 amino acids long. Germline CDR1 is LGHNA and CDR2 is YSLEER. Trimming removed 1 base at V and 4 bases at J, with 10 bases between. The CDR3 loop reads CASSQGEASYGYTF. Written as DNA, the CDR3 is TGCGCCAGCAGCCAAGGGGAGGCCAGCTATGGCTACACCTTC.

V gene TRBV30 combines with J gene TRBJ1-1; 8 bases map to TRBD1. Germline values: CDR1 GTSNPN, CDR2 SVGIG (reference sequence). The CDR3 is 12 amino acids. After removal of 3 bases from V and 7 bases from J, the junction contained 4 bases not matched to a gene. The CDR3 DNA sequence: TGTGCCTGGAGCAGGGGGCGCGGTGAAGCTTTCTTT. This encodes CAWSRGRGEAFF.

This chain connects TRBV15 to TRBJ1-2; weak D call: TRBD1 (6 bases). The germline V and J ends were trimmed by 3 bases and 2 bases, with 10 bases remaining between them. Germline V gene data show CDR1 as LNHNV and CDR2 as YYDKDF (reference sequence). The CDR3 runs to 14 residues. DNA of the CDR3: TGTGCCACCAGCAGTATTGACAGGAACTATGGCTACACCTTC. It translates to CATSSIDRNYGYTF.

This clone was counted once. The genes are TRBV7-6 and TRBJ2-1; D call uncertain. Germline-derived CDR1 and CDR2 are SGHVS and FNYEAQ. The CDR3 runs to 12 residues. Trimming took off 6 bases at V and 5 bases at J, with 8 bases between the two ends. CDR3 loop: CASSSQHNEQFF. DNA of the CDR3: TGTGCCAGCAGTTCTCAGCACAATGAGCAGTTCTTC.

This clone was detected a few times. This rearrangement joins TRBV4-3 to TRBJ2-3; D remains unclear. V lost 0 bases and J 2 bases, leaving 12 bases between the germline ends. The CDR3 has 16 residues. Germline CDR1 and CDR2: LGHNA and YSLEER. The CDR3 sequence: CASSQDQSVFTDTQYF. CDR3 sequence (DNA): TGCGCCAGCAGCCAAGATCAATCAGTTTTCACAGATACGCAGTATTTT.

J is TRBJ2-2 and V is TRBV5-1; D gene uncertain. V lost 0 bases and J 3 bases, leaving 9 bases between the germline ends. CDR3 size: 15 residues. The germline gives CDR1 SGHRS, CDR2 YFSETQ. The CDR3 DNA follows: TGCGCCAGCAGCTTGGAGGTCAGACACACCGGGGAGCTGTTTTTT. Translating it yields CASSLEVRHTGELFF.

This clone appeared a single time. The V call is TRBV30, the J call TRBJ2-2, with 10 nucleotides matching TRBD2. The CDR3 loop spans 15 amino acids. Per the germline V gene, CDR1 is GTSNPN and CDR2 is SVGIG (reference sequence). The V gene end was trimmed by 4 bases and the J gene end by 3 bases; junction bases not matched to a gene: 5. CDR3 sequence reads: CAWNLGLADTGELFF. The CDR3 DNA follows: TGTGCCTGGAACTTAGGACTAGCGGACACCGGGGAGCTGTTTTTT.

V usage is TRBV4-3 and J usage is TRBJ2-4; D unclear. V was clipped by 0 bases and J by 5 bases, with 11 bases between them. The CDR3 covers 15 residues. Germline-derived CDR1 and CDR2 are LGHNA and YSLEER. The CDR3 DNA reads as TGCGCCAGCAGCCAAGATTTAGGCTATGAAAACATTCAGTACTTC. The encoded protein is CASSQDLGYENIQYF.